Following are 25 T cell receptor beta chains from one sample sequenced in a study of blood T cell repertoires in COVID-19. TCRdb's copy holds only in-frame clones and misses some; the assay was immunoSEQ multiplex PCR. This sample has about 130,000 clones, with 65% to 90% found just once. Sequencing input: peripheral blood. The receptors shown here come from a woman older than 75 with acute or convalescent COVID-19.

V and J are TRBV6-5 and TRBJ1-5, with TRBD1 identical over 7 bases. CDR3 length: 14 residues. The trim removed 8 bases at V and 0 bases at J, leaving 4 bases unmatched. Germline assignment: CDR1 MNHEY and CDR2 SVGAGI. The CDR3 loop is CASSDRDSNQPQHF. CDR3 bases: TGTGCCAGCTCTGACAGGGATAGCAATCAGCCCCAGCATTTT.

This clone was recorded once. The chain couples TRBV7-9 to TRBJ2-4, with 9 bases fitting TRBD2. This CDR3 is 17 amino acids long. The germline CDR1 and CDR2 sequences are SEHNR and FQNEAQ (reference sequence). The V and J ends lost 5 bases and 1 base, in that order; junction bases with no gene match: 9. In DNA form, the CDR3 reads TGTGCCAGCAGCCCCAGGGCGGCGGGAGGGGCCAAAAACATTCAGTACTTC. Its protein product is CASSPRAAGGAKNIQYF. Looking up the rest from reference TRBV7-9 and TRBJ2-4 gives the full variable domain: DTGVSQNPRHKITKRGQNVTFRCDPISEHNRLYWYRQTLGQGPEFLTYFQNEAQLEKSRLLSDRFSAERPKGSFSTLEIQRTEQGDSAMYLCASSPRAAGGAKNIQYFGAGTRLSVL.

This sequence joins TRBV28 and TRBJ1-6; TRBD1 is a possible D gene (5 bases). This CDR3 has 13 amino acids. The V gene's germline CDR1 is MDHEN and CDR2 SYDVKM. V lost 2 bases, J lost 15 bases, and 14 bases lay in between. DNA for the CDR3: TGTGCCAGCAGTTTAGATGGGACTTCGCTCCTCCACTTT. This sequence encodes CASSLDGTSLLHF.

The chain couples TRBV19 to TRBJ1-4, with a weak D call TRBD1 (6 bases). V was pared by 9 bases and J by 3 bases, with 17 bases between. The germline V gene has CDR1 LNHDA and CDR2 SQIVND (reference sequence). CDR3 size: 15 residues. Written as DNA, the CDR3 is TGTGCCAGCAGACAGGATCTTTGGGCTAATGAAAAACTGTTTTTT. It translates to CASRQDLWANEKLFF.

The chain carries TRBV7-2 and TRBJ1-2; D might be TRBD1 (5 bases). V shed 5 bases and J shed 6 bases, with 19 bases lying between them. Looked up from germline, CDR1 is SGHTA and CDR2 is FQGNSA. CDR3 length: 15 amino acids. The chain's CDR3 is CASSRDMSGTNGYTF. The CDR3 coding sequence is TGTGCCAGCAGCAGAGACATGTCAGGGACTAATGGCTACACCTTC.

V and J are TRBV2 and TRBJ1-1; D gene ambiguous. This CDR3 has 13 residues. CDR1 SNHLY and CDR2 FYNNEI come from the germline V gene. V lost 4 bases to trimming and J lost 1 base, with 7 bases between them. The CDR3 region has the DNA TGTGCCAGCAGTGTCGAGGGGAACACTGAAGCTTTCTTT. This gives the protein CASSVEGNTEAFF.

The chain has TRBV11-2 and TRBJ2-3, with D possibly TRBD1 on 6 matching bases. V lost 2 bases, J lost 6 bases, and 6 bases lay in between. Germline-derived CDR1 and CDR2 are SGHAT and FQNNGV. This CDR3 is built from 12 residues. CDR3 DNA sequence: TGTGCCAGCAGCTTAACAGGGGATACGCAGTATTTT. It codes for CASSLTGDTQYF.

CDR3 amino acids: CASSPNRQGGSPLHF. In DNA, the CDR3 is TGTGCCAGCTCACCAAATAGGCAGGGCGGTTCACCCCTCCACTTT. The rearrangement joins TRBV18 to TRBJ1-6; D is possibly TRBD1 (5 bases). The CDR3 covers 15 residues. Germline CDR1 reads KGHSH; CDR2 reads LQKENI. V lost 2 bases and J 9 bases, leaving 14 bases between the germline ends.

The gene calls are TRBV6-2 or TRBV6-3 and TRBJ1-5, with TRBD1 identical over 9 bases. Germline V gene lookup returns CDR1 MNHEY and CDR2 SVGEGT. V gave up 5 bases and J gave up 7 bases; unmatched junction bases: 9. The CDR3 spans 15 residues. This CDR3 reads CASSQTGGLRQPQHF. The DNA for the CDR3 is TGTGCCAGCAGTCAGACAGGGGGGCTGCGCCAGCCCCAGCATTTT.

The chain recombines TRBV5-1 with TRBJ2-3, with TRBD1 matching 7 bases. The germline gives CDR1 SGHRS, CDR2 YFSETQ. J gave up 1 base and V 3 bases, and 17 bases lay outside the gene matches. The CDR3 totals 19 residues. The CDR3 region has the DNA TGCGCCAGCAGCTCGCTTGGGACAGCTGGCTATACCGGCACAGATACGCAGTATTTT. Residues: CASSSLGTAGYTGTDTQYF.

The count of this clone is one. The V call is TRBV5-1, the J call TRBJ1-3; 7 bases map to TRBD1. V lost 3 bases to trimming and J lost 0 bases; unmatched junction nucleotides: 12. Germline CDR1 SGHRS, CDR2 YFSETQ. This CDR3 region has 18 residues. DNA of the CDR3: TGCGCCAGCAGCTATTCGACAGGGTCCCTTCGCTCTGGAAACACCATATATTTT. Encoded protein: CASSYSTGSLRSGNTIYF. Looking up the rest from reference TRBV5-1 and TRBJ1-3 gives the full variable domain: KAGVTQTPRYLIKTRGQQVTLSCSPISGHRSVSWYQQTPGQGLQFLFEYFSETQRNKGNFPGRFSGRQFSNSRSEMNVSTLELGDSALYLCASSYSTGSLRSGNTIYFGEGSWLTVV.

This chain uses TRBV28 with TRBJ1-2; D remains ambiguous. Germline loops: CDR1 MDHEN, CDR2 SYDVKM. V was clipped by 2 bases and J by 4 bases, with 8 bases between them. The CDR3 has 13 residues. The CDR3 loop reads CASSLGGSYGYTF. CDR3 sequence (DNA): TGTGCCAGCAGTTTAGGTGGCTCCTATGGCTACACCTTC.

CDR3 DNA: TGTGCCAGCAGTCAGACCGGGACACTCTACGAGCAGTACGTC. This codes for CASSQTGTLYEQYV. The chain carries TRBV28 and TRBJ2-7; D is possibly TRBD1 (6 bases). The length of the CDR3 is 14 residues. With 5 bases removed from V and 3 bases from J, the gap between germline ends came to 14 bases. CDR1 is MDHEN and CDR2 is SYDVKM in the germline V gene.

The rearrangement uses TRBV3-1 (or the pseudogene TRBV3-2) and TRBJ1-3, with a tentative D call TRBD1 (5 bases). Germline V gene data show CDR1 as LGHDT and CDR2 as YNNKEL (reference sequence). CDR3 length: 12 amino acids. The ends were cut back, 5 bases at V and 11 bases at J, with 13 bases in the middle. The CDR3 DNA sequence: TGTGCCAGCAGCACTCCTTGGGGGGCCATATATTTT. Protein product: CASSTPWGAIYF.

The chain is built from TRBV5-1 and TRBJ2-2, with 8 bases fitting TRBD1. The germline CDR1 and CDR2 sequences are SGHRS and YFSETQ. The CDR3 is 15 residues long. After removal of 4 bases from V and 4 bases from J, the junction contained 6 bases not matched to a gene. CDR3 in DNA: TGCGCCAGCAGCCGCCAAGACAGGGGCACCGGGGAGCTGTTTTTT. Protein: CASSRQDRGTGELFF.

The chain is built from TRBV19 and TRBJ1-2, with 10 bases matching TRBD1. This CDR3 is 15 amino acids long. Per germline, CDR1 LNHDA and CDR2 SQIVND (reference sequence). Trimming removed 4 bases from V and 5 bases from J; junction bases left unmatched: 7. The DNA of the CDR3 is TGTGCCAGTAGTACGCGACAGGGGGCTGGTTATGGCTACACCTTC. Amino acid sequence: CASSTRQGAGYGYTF. Complete variable domain (other parts from reference TRBV19 and TRBJ1-2): DGGITQSPKYLFRKEGQNVTLSCEQNLNHDAMYWYRQDPGQGLRLIYYSQIVNDFQKGDIAEGYSVSREKKESFPLTVTSAQKNPTAFYLCASSTRQGAGYGYTFGSGTRLTVV.

CDR3 in amino acids: CASSSPGTVAGYTF. As DNA, the CDR3 is TGTGCCAGTAGTAGTCCCGGGACAGTAGCTGGCTACACCTTC. This chain links TRBV19 with TRBJ1-2; 7 positions match TRBD1. Trimming took 4 bases from V and 7 from J; bases not matched to a gene: 9. The CDR3 has 14 residues. Looked up from germline, CDR1 is LNHDA and CDR2 is SQIVND (reference sequence). The full variable domain, in which reference TRBV19 and TRBJ1-2 provide the parts outside the CDR3, is DGGITQSPKYLFRKEGQNVTLSCEQNLNHDAMYWYRQDPGQGLRLIYYSQIVNDFQKGDIAEGYSVSREKKESFPLTVTSAQKNPTAFYLCASSSPGTVAGYTFGSGTRLTVV.

The chain is built from TRBV5-1 and TRBJ1-1; D unclear. CDR1 and CDR2 (germline): SGHRS, YFSETQ. The V gene lost 4 bases and the J gene lost 3 bases, with 10 bases spanning the gap. CDR3 size: 13 residues. CDR3 nucleotides: TGCGCCAGCAGCCCAGAGACTGACACTGAAGCTTTCTTT. It specifies CASSPETDTEAFF.

This rearrangement joins TRBV7-9 to TRBJ1-1, with D perhaps TRBD1 (5 bases). The CDR3 extends over 12 amino acids. V lost 3 bases and J lost 11, with 13 bases in between. CDR1 and CDR2 (germline): SEHNR, FQNEAQ (reference sequence). CDR3 amino acids: CASSFYRGNAFF. The CDR3 nucleotides read TGTGCCAGCAGCTTTTACCGGGGGAACGCTTTCTTT.

J is TRBJ2-5 and V is TRBV5-1, with D hard to call. V shed 5 bases and J shed 1 base, with 12 bases lying between them. CDR1 and CDR2 from the germline V gene are SGHRS and YFSETQ. This CDR3 contains 14 residues. For the CDR3, the DNA is TGCGCCAGCAGTTCACAGAACGCCCAAGAGACCCAGTACTTC. It specifies CASSSQNAQETQYF.

On this clone itself: The junction departs from the called germline gene at one end, perhaps through a read error. The chain recombines TRBV7-7 with TRBJ2-3; 8 bases are a match to TRBD1. The CDR3 has 14 amino acids. CDR1 SSHAT and CDR2 FNYEAQ come from the germline V gene (reference sequence). The CDR3 sequence is CASSPTGAADTQYF. The CDR3 region has the DNA TGTGCTAGCAGCCCGACAGGGGCGGCAGATACGCAGTATTTT.

This chain connects TRBV6-5 to TRBJ1-6; TRBD1 aligns across 8 bases. With V trimmed by 6 bases and J by 9 bases, 7 bases remained unmatched. The CDR3 is made up of 14 amino acids. Germline V lookup: CDR1 MNHEY, CDR2 SVGAGI. CDR3 in amino acids: CASSRQGNSSPLHF. CDR3 in DNA: TGTGCCAGCAGCAGACAGGGGAATAGTTCACCCCTCCACTTT.

This clone was seen only once. The rearrangement joins TRBV7-9 to TRBJ2-5, with 7 positions matching TRBD1. Losses at the gene ends were 5 bases for V and 0 bases for J; bases not matched to a gene: 18. Germline V lookup: CDR1 SEHNR, CDR2 FQNEAQ (reference sequence). The CDR3 has 19 amino acids. The CDR3 coding sequence is TGTGCCAGCAGCCCCCGGAACAGGGGAGACGGCACGTACCAAGAGACCCAGTACTTC. Translating gives CASSPRNRGDGTYQETQYF.

The chain is built from TRBV3-1 (or the pseudogene TRBV3-2) and TRBJ2-6, with TRBD1 as a possible D gene (5 bases). Germline V gene lookup returns CDR1 LGHDT and CDR2 YNNKEL (reference sequence). Between the trimmed V and J ends, which lost 4 bases and 6 bases, there was a span of 13 bases. This CDR3 contains 15 residues. CDR3 in amino acids: CASSPYRLTANVLTF. CDR3 nucleotide sequence: TGTGCCAGCAGCCCCTACAGGTTAACGGCCAACGTCCTGACTTTC.

V gene TRBV7-9 combines with J gene TRBJ1-5, with D tentatively TRBD1 (5 bases). CDR1 is SEHNR, CDR2 FQNEAQ, per germline (reference sequence). V gave up 5 bases and J gave up 4 bases, with 15 bases separating them. The CDR3 extends over 15 amino acids. The CDR3 bases are TGTGCCAGCAGCGGCCGGGACGGGGGGAATCAGCCCCAGCATTTT. Translated: CASSGRDGGNQPQHF.